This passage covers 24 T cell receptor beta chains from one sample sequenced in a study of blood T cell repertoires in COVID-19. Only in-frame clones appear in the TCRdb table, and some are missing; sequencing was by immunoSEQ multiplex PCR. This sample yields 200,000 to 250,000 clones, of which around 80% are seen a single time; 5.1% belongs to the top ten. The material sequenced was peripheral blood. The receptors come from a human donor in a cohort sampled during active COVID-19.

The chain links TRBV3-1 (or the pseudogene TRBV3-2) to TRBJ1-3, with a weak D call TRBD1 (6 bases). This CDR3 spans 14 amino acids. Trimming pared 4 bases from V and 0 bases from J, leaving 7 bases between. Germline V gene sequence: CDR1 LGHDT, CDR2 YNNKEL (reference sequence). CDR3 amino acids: CASSPGVSGNTIYF. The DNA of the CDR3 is TGTGCCAGCAGCCCAGGGGTCTCTGGAAACACCATATATTTT.

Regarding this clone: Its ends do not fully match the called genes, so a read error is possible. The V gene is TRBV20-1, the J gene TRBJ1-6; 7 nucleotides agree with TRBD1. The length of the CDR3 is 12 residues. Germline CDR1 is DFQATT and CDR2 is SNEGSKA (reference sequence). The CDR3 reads CSASVGTEGRYF. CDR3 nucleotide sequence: TGCAGTGCTAGTGTTGGGACAGAGGGACGGTACTTT.

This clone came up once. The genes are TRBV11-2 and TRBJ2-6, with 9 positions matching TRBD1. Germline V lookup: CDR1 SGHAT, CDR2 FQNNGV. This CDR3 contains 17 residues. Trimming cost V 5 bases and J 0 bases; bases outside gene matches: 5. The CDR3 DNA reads TGTGCCAGCAGCCCCCGGGACAGGGCCTCTGGGGCCAACGTCCTGACTTTC. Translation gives CASSPRDRASGANVLTF.

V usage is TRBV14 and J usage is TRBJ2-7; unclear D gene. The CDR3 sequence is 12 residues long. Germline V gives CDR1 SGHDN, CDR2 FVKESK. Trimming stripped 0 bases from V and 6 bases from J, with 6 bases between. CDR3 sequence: CASSQDPGEQYF. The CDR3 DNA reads TGTGCCAGCAGCCAAGATCCGGGCGAGCAGTACTTC.

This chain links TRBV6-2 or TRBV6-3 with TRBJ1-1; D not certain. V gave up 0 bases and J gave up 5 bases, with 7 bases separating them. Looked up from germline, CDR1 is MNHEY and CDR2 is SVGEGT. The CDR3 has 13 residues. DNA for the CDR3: TGTGCCAGCAGTTACTCCCCGGTGACTGAAGCTTTCTTT. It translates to CASSYSPVTEAFF.

The CDR3 DNA is TGTGCCACCAGTGATTCCAATGACAGGGCGGAAAAACTGTTTTTT. The encoded protein is CATSDSNDRAEKLFF. The chain is built from TRBV24-1 and TRBJ1-4, with 7 bases aligning to TRBD1. CDR3 length equals 15 residues. Trimming took 2 bases from V and 8 from J; bases not matched to a gene: 7. Germline V gene lookup returns CDR1 KGHDR and CDR2 SFDVKD.

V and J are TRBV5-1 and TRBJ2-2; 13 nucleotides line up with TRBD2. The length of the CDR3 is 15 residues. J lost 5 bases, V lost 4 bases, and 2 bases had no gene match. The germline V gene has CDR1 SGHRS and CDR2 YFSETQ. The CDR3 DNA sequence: TGCGCCAGCAGCCCGGGACTAGCGGGAACCGGGGAGCTGTTTTTT. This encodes CASSPGLAGTGELFF.

DNA for the CDR3: TGTGCCAGCAGCTACAGCCTTGAAGCTTTCTTT. This gives the protein CASSYSLEAFF. The chain is built from TRBV28 and TRBJ1-1; no reliable D call. Germline-derived CDR1 and CDR2 are MDHEN and SYDVKM. Trimming removed 6 bases at V and 7 bases at J, with 9 bases between. CDR3 length equals 11 residues.

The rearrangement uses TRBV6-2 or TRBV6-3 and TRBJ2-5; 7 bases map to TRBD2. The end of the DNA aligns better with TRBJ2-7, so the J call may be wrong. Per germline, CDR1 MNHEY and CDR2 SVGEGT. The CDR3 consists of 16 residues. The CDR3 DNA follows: TGTGCCAGCAGTTACTCGAACAGCGGGGTCTCCTACGAGCAGTACTTC. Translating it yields CASSYSNSGVSYEQYF.

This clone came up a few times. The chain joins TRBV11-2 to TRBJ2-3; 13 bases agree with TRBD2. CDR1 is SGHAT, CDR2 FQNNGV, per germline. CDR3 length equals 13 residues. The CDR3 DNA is TGTGCTACTAGCGGGAGGGAATGGGGTACGCAGTATTTT. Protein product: CATSGREWGTQYF. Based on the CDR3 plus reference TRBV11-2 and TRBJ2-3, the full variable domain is EAGVAQSPRYKIIEKRQSVAFWCNPISGHATLYWYQQILGQGPKLLIQFQNNGVVDDSQLPKDRFSAERLKGVDSTLKIQPAKLEDSAVYLCATSGREWGTQYFGPGTRLTVL.

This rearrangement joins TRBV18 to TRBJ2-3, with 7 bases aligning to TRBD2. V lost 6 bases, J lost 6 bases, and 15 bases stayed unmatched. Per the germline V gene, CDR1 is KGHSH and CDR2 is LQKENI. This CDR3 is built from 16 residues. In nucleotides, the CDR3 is TGTGCCAGCTCTCCCCTGAAGATGGCGGGAGTTGATACGCAGTATTTT. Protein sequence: CASSPLKMAGVDTQYF. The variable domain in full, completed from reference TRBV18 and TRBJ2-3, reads NAGVMQNPRHLVRRRGQEARLRCSPMKGHSHVYWYRQLPEEGLKFMVYLQKENIIDESGMPKERFSAEFPKEGPSILRIQQVVRGDSAAYFCASSPLKMAGVDTQYFGPGTRLTVL.

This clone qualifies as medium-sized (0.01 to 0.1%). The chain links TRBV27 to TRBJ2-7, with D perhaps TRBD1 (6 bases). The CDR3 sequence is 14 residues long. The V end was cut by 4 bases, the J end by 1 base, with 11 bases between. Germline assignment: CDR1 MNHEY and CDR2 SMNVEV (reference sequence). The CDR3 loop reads CASSYFGTSYEQYF. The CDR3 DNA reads TGTGCCAGCAGTTACTTCGGGACATCCTACGAGCAGTACTTC.

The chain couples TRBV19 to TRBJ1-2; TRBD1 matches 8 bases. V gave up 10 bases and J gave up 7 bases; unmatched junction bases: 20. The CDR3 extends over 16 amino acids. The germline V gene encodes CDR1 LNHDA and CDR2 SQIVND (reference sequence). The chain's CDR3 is CATHNRGAAISVGYTF. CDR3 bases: TGTGCCACCCATAACAGGGGGGCAGCTATTAGCGTTGGCTACACCTTC.

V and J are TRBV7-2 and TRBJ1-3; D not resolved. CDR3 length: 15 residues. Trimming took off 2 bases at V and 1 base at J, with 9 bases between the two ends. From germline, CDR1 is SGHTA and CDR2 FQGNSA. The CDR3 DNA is TGTGCCAGCAGCTTAAGGCCCGGGTCTGGAAACACCATATATTTT. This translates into CASSLRPGSGNTIYF.

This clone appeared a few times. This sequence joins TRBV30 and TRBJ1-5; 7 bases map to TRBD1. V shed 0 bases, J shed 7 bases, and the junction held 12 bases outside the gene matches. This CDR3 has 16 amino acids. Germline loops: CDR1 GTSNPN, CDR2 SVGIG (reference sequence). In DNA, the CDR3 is TGTGCCTGGAGTGTGAGGAGTCAGGGGGGCAGGCAGCCCCAGCATTTT. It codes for CAWSVRSQGGRQPQHF.

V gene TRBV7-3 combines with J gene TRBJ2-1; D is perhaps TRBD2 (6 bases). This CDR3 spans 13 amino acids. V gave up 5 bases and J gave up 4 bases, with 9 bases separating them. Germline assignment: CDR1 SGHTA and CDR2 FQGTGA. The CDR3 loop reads CASSLGLYNEQFF. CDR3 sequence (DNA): TGTGCCAGCAGCCTGGGACTTTACAATGAGCAGTTCTTC.

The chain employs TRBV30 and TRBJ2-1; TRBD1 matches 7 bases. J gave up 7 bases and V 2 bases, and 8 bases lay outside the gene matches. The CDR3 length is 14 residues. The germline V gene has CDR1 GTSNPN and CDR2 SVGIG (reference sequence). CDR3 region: CAWSLRGPGNEQFF. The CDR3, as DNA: TGTGCCTGGAGTCTAAGGGGGCCCGGGAATGAGCAGTTCTTC.

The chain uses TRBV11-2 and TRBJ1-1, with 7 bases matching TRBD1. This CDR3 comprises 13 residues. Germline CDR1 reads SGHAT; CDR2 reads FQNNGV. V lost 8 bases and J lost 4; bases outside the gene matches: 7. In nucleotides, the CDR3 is TGTGCCAGCCGACAGGGTTTGGGCACTGAAGCTTTCTTT. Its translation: CASRQGLGTEAFF. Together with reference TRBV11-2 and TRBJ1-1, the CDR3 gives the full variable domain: EAGVAQSPRYKIIEKRQSVAFWCNPISGHATLYWYQQILGQGPKLLIQFQNNGVVDDSQLPKDRFSAERLKGVDSTLKIQPAKLEDSAVYLCASRQGLGTEAFFGQGTRLTVV.

CDR3 loop: CASSLLRDRGSYEQYF. In DNA, the CDR3 is TGTGCCAGCAGTTTGCTCCGGGACAGGGGCTCCTACGAGCAGTACTTC. V gene TRBV27 combines with J gene TRBJ2-7, with 10 bases that match TRBD1. Germline CDR1 MNHEY, CDR2 SMNVEV (reference sequence). The V and J ends lost 3 bases and 0 bases, in that order; junction bases with no gene match: 5. This CDR3 has 16 amino acids.

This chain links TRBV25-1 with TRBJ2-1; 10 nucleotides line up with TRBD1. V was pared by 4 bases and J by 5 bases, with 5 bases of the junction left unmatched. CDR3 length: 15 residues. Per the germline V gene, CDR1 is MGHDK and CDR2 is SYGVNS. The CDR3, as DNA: TGTGCCAGCAGTGTTCCCGGGACAGGGGACAATGAGCAGTTCTTC. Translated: CASSVPGTGDNEQFF.

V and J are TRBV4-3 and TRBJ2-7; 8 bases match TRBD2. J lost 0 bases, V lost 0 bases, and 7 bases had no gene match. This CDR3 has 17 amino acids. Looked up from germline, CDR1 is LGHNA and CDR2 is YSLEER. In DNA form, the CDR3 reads TGCGCCAGCAGCCAAGACCCCAGCGGGAGTATCTCCTACGAGCAGTACTTC. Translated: CASSQDPSGSISYEQYF.

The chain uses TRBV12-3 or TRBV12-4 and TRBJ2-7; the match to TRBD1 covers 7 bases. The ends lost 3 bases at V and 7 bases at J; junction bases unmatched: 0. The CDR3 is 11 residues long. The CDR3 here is CASSLTGEQYF. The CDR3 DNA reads TGTGCCAGCAGTTTGACAGGGGAGCAGTACTTC.

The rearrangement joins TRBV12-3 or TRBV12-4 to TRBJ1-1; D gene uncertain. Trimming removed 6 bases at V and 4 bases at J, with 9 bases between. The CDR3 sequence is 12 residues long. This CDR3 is CASREGLTEAFF. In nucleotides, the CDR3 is TGTGCCAGCAGAGAGGGTCTCACTGAAGCTTTCTTT.

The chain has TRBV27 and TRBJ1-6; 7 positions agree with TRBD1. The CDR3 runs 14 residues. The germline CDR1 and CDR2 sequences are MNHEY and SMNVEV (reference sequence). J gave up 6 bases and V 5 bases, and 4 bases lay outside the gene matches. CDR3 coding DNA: TGTGCCAGCAGTAATCACAGGGGTAATTCACCCCTCCACTTT. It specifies CASSNHRGNSPLHF.